These 5 T cell receptor beta chains share one sample of origin, sequenced in a study of blood T cell repertoires in COVID-19. Assay used: immunoSEQ multiplex PCR; TCRdb lists only in-frame clones, some missing. The sample has around 82,000 clones; 75% to 90% are singletons. The sample consisted of peripheral blood. The receptor source for this set is a man aged 80 or over with COVID-19, enrolled during active disease.

This clone was found a few times. This chain uses TRBV7-9 with TRBJ2-2; no definite D call. The CDR3 loop spans 12 amino acids. Germline V gives CDR1 SEHNR, CDR2 FQNEAQ (reference sequence). V was clipped by 2 bases and J by 5 bases, with 3 bases between them. DNA of the CDR3: TGTGCCAGCAGCTTACAGACCGGGGAGCTGTTTTTT. As protein: CASSLQTGELFF.

This sequence joins TRBV18 and TRBJ2-7; 8 nucleotides line up with TRBD1. This CDR3 has 15 amino acids. CDR1 is KGHSH and CDR2 is LQKENI in the germline V gene. The trim removed 3 bases at V and 3 bases at J, leaving 7 bases unmatched. CDR3 DNA sequence: TGTGCCAGCTCACCCCCCCGGACAGGGAGCTACGAGCAGTACTTC. Amino acid sequence: CASSPPRTGSYEQYF.

The chain employs TRBV7-8 and TRBJ1-2; no reliable D call. Trimming removed 5 bases from V and 8 bases from J, with 18 bases in between. Germline assignment: CDR1 SGHVS and CDR2 FQNEAQ. CDR3 length: 14 residues. CDR3 in DNA: TGTGCCAGCAGCCCCACCACCGGATCGGGAGGCTACACCTTC. Translating it yields CASSPTTGSGGYTF.

The V call is TRBV6-5, the J call TRBJ1-4, with D possibly TRBD1 on 6 matching bases. This CDR3 is 13 amino acids long. CDR1 MNHEY and CDR2 SVGAGI come from the germline V gene. With 6 bases removed from V and 8 bases from J, the gap between germline ends came to 13 bases. The CDR3 reads CASSFAGVEKLFF. Written as DNA, the CDR3 is TGTGCCAGCAGCTTTGCAGGGGTAGAAAAACTGTTTTTT.

The chain links TRBV5-6 to TRBJ2-3; D is perhaps TRBD2 (6 bases). The CDR3 is made up of 16 amino acids. The germline V and J ends were trimmed by 2 bases and 2 bases, with 15 bases remaining between them. Germline CDR1 reads SGHDT; CDR2 reads YYEEEE. CDR3 residues: CASSFGPAGFTDTQYF. CDR3 sequence (DNA): TGTGCCAGCAGCTTCGGGCCAGCGGGTTTCACAGATACGCAGTATTTT.